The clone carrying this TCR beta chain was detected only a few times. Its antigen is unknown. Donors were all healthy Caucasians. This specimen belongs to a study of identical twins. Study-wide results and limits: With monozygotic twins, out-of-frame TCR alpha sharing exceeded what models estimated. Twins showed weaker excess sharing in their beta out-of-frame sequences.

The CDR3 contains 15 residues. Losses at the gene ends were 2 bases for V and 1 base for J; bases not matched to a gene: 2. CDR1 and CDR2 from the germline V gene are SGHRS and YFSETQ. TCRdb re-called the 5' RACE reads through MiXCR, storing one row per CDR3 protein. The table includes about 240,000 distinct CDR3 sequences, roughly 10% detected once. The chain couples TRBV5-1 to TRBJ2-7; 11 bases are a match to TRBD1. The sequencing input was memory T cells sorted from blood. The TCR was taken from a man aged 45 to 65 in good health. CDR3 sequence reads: CASSFGTGGSYEQYF. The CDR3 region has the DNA TGCGCCAGCAGCTTCGGGACAGGGGGTTCCTACGAGCAGTACTTC.